This record looks at one T cell receptor (beta chain) sequence and its context. The data stem from a study of blood T cell repertoires in COVID-19. Study-level information: The United States, Italy and Spain were the sources of the acute and convalescent COVID-19 samples. The analysed material was cDNA or gDNA that came from T cells, B-cell-depleted T cells, or PBMCs.

Authors' analysis steps: By means of reference gene primer amplification, nucleated cell counts were estimated. Here immunoSEQ multiplex PCR was the method, and the copy in TCRdb shows in-frame clones only, minus some. For V, J and clone size, that table is used; D and trimming come from the DNA. The table lists about 75,000 clones, under 90% of them singletons. This clonotype originated in a human donor in a cohort sampled during active COVID-19. Material for sequencing was peripheral blood.

CDR3 sequence (DNA): TGCGCCAGCAGTGAGTCTACCTCCGGGACTACCGCCTCCTACGAGCAGTACTTC. Translating gives CASSESTSGTTASYEQYF. V is TRBV10-1 and J is TRBJ2-7, with TRBD2 matching 7 bases. Germline values: CDR1 WNHNN, CDR2 SYGVQD (reference sequence). The length of the CDR3 is 18 residues. V shed 0 bases, J shed 0 bases, and the junction held 11 bases outside the gene matches.